The TCR beta chain under discussion was sequenced for a study of cytomegalovirus exposure and HLA in healthy donors. Assay used: immunoSEQ multiplex PCR; TCRdb lists only in-frame clones, some missing. The top ten hold approximately 5.9% of the sample, which has about 43,000 clones, roughly nine tenths seen once. The CDR3 totals 17 residues. Germline V CDR1 and CDR2: SGHKS, YYEKEE (reference sequence). V lost 4 bases and J lost 6; bases outside the gene matches: 13. This TCR came from a man aged 18-30 years in good health and CMV-seronegative. The sequencing input was PBMCs. The genes are TRBV5-5 and TRBJ1-5; TRBD1 aligns across 10 bases. CDR3: CASSQSPAGQGFQPQHF. As DNA, the CDR3 is TGTGCCAGCAGCCAGTCCCCGGCGGGACAGGGGTTTCAGCCCCAGCATTTT.